What follows describes a single T cell receptor beta chain. As yet, its antigen is unknown. The CDR3 runs to 16 residues. In germline, CDR1 is LGHDT, CDR2 YNNKEL (reference sequence). Trimming stripped 1 base from V and 0 bases from J, with 12 bases between. This entry comes from a study of Graves' ophthalmopathy and Graves' hyperthyroidism. Whole-study results and caveats: Most expanded clonotypes from thyroid (those above 0.001 frequency) were also found in blood. A 13-signature model separated ophthalmopathy from stable hyperthyroidism, around 90% sensitivity, roughly 80% specificity.

Other autoimmune diseases, uncontrolled infections, pregnancy or lactation led to the exclusion of patients. The starting material, over 8.5 ml of fresh peripheral blood, provided the PBMCs. Amplification targeted the TCR beta CDR3 regions, with RNA transcripts as the source material. Second-round multiplex PCR followed a first-round RT-PCR using HTBI primers. MiXCR, run by TCRdb on the multiplex PCR reads, gives a single entry per CDR3 protein. The sample includes roughly 480,000 distinct CDR3 sequences, around 15% of them seen just once. The receptor's source is a woman between 25 and 40 years old with Graves' ophthalmopathy. V is TRBV3-1 and J is TRBJ1-1; the D is unclear. Sequencing was carried out using blood. This CDR3 reads CASSQGQFYMNTEAFF. The CDR3 region has the DNA TGTGCCAGCAGCCAAGGGCAGTTCTACATGAACACTGAAGCTTTCTTT. The full variable domain, with the rest looked up from reference TRBV3-1 and TRBJ1-1, is DTAVSQTPKYLVTQMGNDKSIKCEQNLGHDTMYWYKQDSKKFLKIMFSYNNKELIINETVPNRFSPKSPDKAHLNLHINSLELGDSAVYFCASSQGQFYMNTEAFFGQGTRLTVV.